This T cell receptor beta chain is from a study of vaccination and CD4 T cells after COVID-19. Study-wide findings and caveats: Relatively few convalescent patients were studied, without early post-infection timepoints.

A few counts support this clonotype. Its specificity is unknown. With 1 base removed from V and 8 bases from J, the gap between germline ends came to 14 bases. Germline V lookup: CDR1 GTSNPN, CDR2 SVGIG (reference sequence). The CDR3 is made up of 13 amino acids. Treatment: roughly 10-day PBMC culture with coronavirus spike peptide pools or control peptides (ViraFEST assay). CD4+ T lymphocytes from the unexposed donor were collected before the COVID-19 pandemic (2011-2018). Expanded clonotypes were found by TCR sequencing after peptide-pool stimulation (ViraFEST). The Oncomine TCR Beta short-read assay sequenced DNA from cultured CD4+ T cells. TCRdb passed the PCR reads through MiXCR, listing each CDR3 protein once. The table records nearly 5,500 distinct CDR3 sequences, roughly two fifths of them present only once.

The sequenced sample consisted of CD4+ T cells from blood, cultured in vitro. This TCR derives from a human donor in good health. The J gene is TRBJ1-1, the V gene TRBV30; D not certain. This CDR3 is CAWSGEGKREAFF. CDR3 nucleotides: TGTGCCTGGAGTGGGGAGGGAAAACGCGAAGCTTTCTTT. Drawing the rest from reference TRBV30 and TRBJ1-1, the complete variable domain is SQTIHQWPATLVQPVGSPLSLECTVEGTSNPNLYWYRQAAGRGLQLLFYSVGIGQISSEVPQNLSASRPQDRQFILSSKKLLLSDSGFYLCAWSGEGKREAFFGQGTRLTVV.